This T cell receptor beta chain stems from a study of T cell responses to AZD1222 COVID-19 vaccine. V lost 2 bases and J lost 3, with 8 bases in between. Germline values: CDR1 MDHEN, CDR2 SYDVKM. CDR3 length: 14 residues. The repertoire was sequenced with immunoSEQ multiplex PCR; TCRdb's copy has only in-frame clones and lacks some. Among more than 95,000 clones, about 90% were seen once, and the ten largest hold 1.1%. The sequencing here drew on peripheral blood, taken on day 0 of AZD1222 vaccination. The V and J genes are TRBV28 and TRBJ1-5, with D uncertain. This sequence originates from an adult in good health. The CDR3 bases are TGTGCCAGCAGTTTAGCAGTATTCAATCAGCCCCAGCATTTT. Translating gives CASSLAVFNQPQHF.